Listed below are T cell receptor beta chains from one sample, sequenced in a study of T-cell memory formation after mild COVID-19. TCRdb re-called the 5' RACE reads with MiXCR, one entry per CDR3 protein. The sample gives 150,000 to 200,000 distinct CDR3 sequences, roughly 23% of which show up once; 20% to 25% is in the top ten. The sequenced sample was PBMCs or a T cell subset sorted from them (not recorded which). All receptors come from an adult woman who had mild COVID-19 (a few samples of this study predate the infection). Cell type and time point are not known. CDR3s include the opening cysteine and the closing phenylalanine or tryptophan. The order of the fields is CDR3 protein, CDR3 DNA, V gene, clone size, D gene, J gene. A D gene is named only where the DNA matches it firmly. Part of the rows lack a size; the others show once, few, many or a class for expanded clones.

CDR3: CSAGQDSFNYGYTF
DNA: TGCAGTGCTGGACAGGATTCCTTTAACTATGGCTACACCTTC
V: TRBV20-1
size: few
D: TRBD1
J: TRBJ1-2

CDR3: CASSTQILRLESNYGYTF
DNA: TGTGCCAGCAGTACCCAAATCCTTCGACTAGAGTCCAACTATGGCTACACCTTC
V: TRBV12-3/TRBV12-4
size: few
D: NA
J: TRBJ1-2

CDR3: CASGFGGQQETQYF
DNA: TGTGCTAGTGGTTTTGGGGGACAGCAAGAGACCCAGTACTTC
V: TRBV12-5
size: few
D: TRBD1
J: TRBJ2-5

CDR3: CASGGNQPQHF
DNA: TGTGCCAGCGGCGGAAATCAGCCCCAGCATTTT
V: TRBV9
size: NA
D: NA
J: TRBJ1-5

CDR3: CASTPVGSTDTQYF
DNA: TGTGCCAGCACCCCAGTAGGGAGCACAGATACGCAGTATTTT
V: TRBV27
size: many
D: NA
J: TRBJ2-3

CDR3: CASSQDWVGTGYYEQYF
DNA: TGCGCCAGCAGCCAAGATTGGGTGGGGACAGGGTACTACGAGCAGTACTTC
V: TRBV4-3
size: NA
D: TRBD1
J: TRBJ2-7

CDR3: CASTWANVLTF
DNA: TGTGCCAGCACATGGGCCAACGTCCTGACTTTC
V: TRBV6-6
size: NA
D: NA
J: TRBJ2-6

CDR3: CASTPGVGGLYEQYF
DNA: TGTGCCAGCACCCCAGGGGTAGGGGGCTTATACGAGCAGTACTTC
V: TRBV9
size: NA
D: TRBD1
J: TRBJ2-7

CDR3: CATSRSRGQRYTF
DNA: TGTGCCACCAGCAGATCCAGGGGGCAACGATACACCTTC
V: TRBV15
size: NA
D: TRBD1
J: TRBJ1-2

CDR3: CASSQVMGAGEQYF
DNA: TGCGCCAGCAGCCAAGTTATGGGGGCTGGCGAGCAGTACTTC
V: TRBV4-1
size: NA
D: NA
J: TRBJ2-7

CDR3: CSVLAGGSADTQYF
DNA: TGCAGCGTCCTAGCGGGAGGCTCCGCAGATACGCAGTATTTT
V: TRBV29-1
size: NA
D: TRBD2
J: TRBJ2-3

CDR3: CASSQFTIGAFF
DNA: TGTGCCAGCAGCCAATTTACGATTGGGGCTTTCTTT
V: TRBV16
size: NA
D: NA
J: TRBJ1-1

CDR3: CASSGTSLNEQFF
DNA: TGTGCCAGCAGCGGGACTTCCCTCAATGAGCAGTTCTTC
V: TRBV7-6
size: NA
D: NA
J: TRBJ2-1

CDR3: CASSPIQAPLGNEQFF
DNA: TGTGCCAGCAGCCCAATTCAGGCCCCCCTAGGCAATGAGCAGTTCTTC
V: TRBV7-9
size: few
D: NA
J: TRBJ2-1

CDR3: CASSLLGAGTEAFF
DNA: TGTGCCAGCAGTTTACTGGGGGCGGGCACTGAAGCTTTCTTT
V: TRBV27
size: many
D: NA
J: TRBJ1-1

CDR3: CASSEKIATEAFF
DNA: TGCGCCAGCAGTGAAAAGATCGCCACTGAAGCTTTCTTT
V: TRBV5-1
size: NA
D: NA
J: TRBJ1-1

CDR3: CASRLPPGTSVTDTQYF
DNA: TGTGCCAGCAGGCTACCCCCCGGGACTAGCGTGACAGATACGCAGTATTTT
V: TRBV7-9
size: NA
D: TRBD2
J: TRBJ2-3

CDR3: CASSDSGNEQYF
DNA: TGTGCCAGCAGTGACTCTGGTAACGAGCAGTACTTC
V: TRBV6-4
size: NA
D: NA
J: TRBJ2-7

CDR3: CASSGNRDFEQYF
DNA: TGTGCCAGCAGTGGGAATCGGGACTTTGAGCAGTACTTC
V: TRBV2
size: once
D: NA
J: TRBJ2-7

CDR3: CASSPSGGAEDTQYF
DNA: TGTGCCAGCAGTCCTAGCGGGGGGGCAGAAGATACGCAGTATTTT
V: TRBV2
size: NA
D: TRBD2
J: TRBJ2-3

CDR3: CASSQITGGTEAFF
DNA: TGTGCCAGCAGCCAGATTACAGGGGGCACTGAAGCTTTCTTT
V: TRBV12-3/TRBV12-4
size: NA
D: TRBD1
J: TRBJ1-1

CDR3: CASSPIKTDTQYF
DNA: TGTGCCAGCAGCCCTATCAAAACAGATACGCAGTATTTT
V: TRBV7-3
size: few
D: NA
J: TRBJ2-3

CDR3: CASSVEGVWDAEAFF
DNA: TGTGCCAGCAGCGTAGAGGGGGTTTGGGACGCTGAAGCTTTCTTT
V: TRBV9
size: few
D: NA
J: TRBJ1-1

CDR3: CASKTRALDWGNTIYF
DNA: TGTGCCAGCAAAACTCGAGCCCTCGACTGGGGAAACACCATATATTTT
V: TRBV7-2
size: few
D: NA
J: TRBJ1-3

CDR3: CASSSGRHTEAFF
DNA: TGTGCCAGCAGTTCCGGACGGCACACTGAAGCTTTCTTT
V: TRBV6-2/TRBV6-3
size: NA
D: NA
J: TRBJ1-1

CDR3: CASKPLGGQPQHF
DNA: TGTGCCAGCAAGCCGCTCGGGGGGCAGCCCCAGCATTTT
V: TRBV21-1
size: few
D: NA
J: TRBJ1-5

CDR3: CASSNTGGRGDTEAFF
DNA: TGTGCCAGCAGCAACACAGGAGGACGTGGGGACACTGAAGCTTTCTTT
V: TRBV7-9
size: NA
D: NA
J: TRBJ1-1

CDR3: CSVSGGKNTGELFF
DNA: TGCAGCGTTTCAGGGGGAAAGAACACCGGGGAGCTGTTTTTT
V: TRBV29-1
size: NA
D: TRBD1
J: TRBJ2-2

CDR3: CASSERTSRKRAYNEQFF
DNA: TGTGCCAGCAGCGAAAGGACTAGCCGTAAAAGAGCCTACAATGAGCAGTTCTTC
V: TRBV11-3
size: NA
D: TRBD2
J: TRBJ2-1

CDR3: CASSQGRKDNEQFF
DNA: TGTGCCAGCAGCCAGGGTAGGAAAGACAATGAGCAGTTCTTC
V: TRBV9
size: few
D: NA
J: TRBJ2-1

CDR3: CATSVILNQPQHF
DNA: TGTGCCACCAGTGTGATTCTCAATCAGCCCCAGCATTTT
V: TRBV24-1
size: NA
D: NA
J: TRBJ1-5

CDR3: CASSIDRVGYNEQFF
DNA: TGTGCCAGCAGCATAGACAGGGTCGGCTACAATGAGCAGTTCTTC
V: TRBV6-2/TRBV6-3
size: NA
D: TRBD1
J: TRBJ2-1

CDR3: CASSYGSSYNEQFF
DNA: TGTGCCAGCAGTTACGGGAGCTCCTACAATGAGCAGTTCTTC
V: TRBV6-2/TRBV6-3
size: NA
D: NA
J: TRBJ2-1

CDR3: CASSSRDATVPNEQFF
DNA: TGTGCCAGCAGTTCCCGGGACGCCACCGTCCCGAATGAGCAGTTCTTC
V: TRBV27
size: NA
D: NA
J: TRBJ2-1

CDR3: CASSPRYNGDYGYTF
DNA: TGTGCCAGCAGCCCAAGATACAACGGTGACTATGGCTACACCTTC
V: TRBV21-1
size: once
D: NA
J: TRBJ1-2

CDR3: CASSRYSGGAETQYF
DNA: TGTGCCAGCAGCCGCTATAGCGGGGGGGCGGAGACCCAGTACTTC
V: TRBV7-6
size: few
D: TRBD2
J: TRBJ2-5

CDR3: CASSLGGKGYTF
DNA: TGTGCCAGCAGCTTAGGGGGGAAGGGCTACACCTTC
V: TRBV7-9
size: NA
D: NA
J: TRBJ1-2

CDR3: CATSDLGEGVYNEQFF
DNA: TGTGCCACCAGTGATTTGGGAGAGGGCGTCTACAATGAGCAGTTCTTC
V: TRBV24-1
size: few
D: NA
J: TRBJ2-1

CDR3: CVPDRDGGELFF
DNA: TGTGTGCCGGACAGGGATGGCGGGGAGCTGTTTTTT
V: TRBV7-9
size: NA
D: TRBD1
J: TRBJ2-2

CDR3: CATSRDFRVPYGYTF
DNA: TGTGCCACCAGCAGAGACTTTCGGGTACCGTATGGCTACACCTTC
V: TRBV15
size: few
D: NA
J: TRBJ1-2

CDR3: CASSQTDRGNTEAFF
DNA: TGCGCCAGCAGCCAAACGGACAGGGGGAACACTGAAGCTTTCTTT
V: TRBV4-1
size: NA
D: TRBD1
J: TRBJ1-1

CDR3: CASSSGTPYTGELFF
DNA: TGTGCCAGCAGCTCGGGGACACCTTACACCGGGGAGCTGTTTTTT
V: TRBV5-5
size: few
D: NA
J: TRBJ2-2

CDR3: CASTPGLAGGPRDEQYF
DNA: TGTGCCAGCACCCCCGGACTAGCGGGGGGCCCACGCGACGAGCAGTACTTC
V: TRBV3-1
size: few
D: TRBD2
J: TRBJ2-7

CDR3: CASSQAGTGGLSSYNEQFF
DNA: TGCGCCAGCAGCCAAGCCGGGACAGGGGGCCTAAGCTCCTACAATGAGCAGTTCTTC
V: TRBV4-3
size: few
D: TRBD1
J: TRBJ2-1

CDR3: CSARGGSVGETQYF
DNA: TGCAGTGCTAGAGGCGGGAGTGTTGGGGAGACCCAGTACTTC
V: TRBV20-1
size: NA
D: TRBD2
J: TRBJ2-5

CDR3: CASSFSVPTEAFF
DNA: TGTGCCAGCAGTTTTAGTGTCCCCACTGAAGCTTTCTTT
V: TRBV12-3/TRBV12-4
size: many
D: NA
J: TRBJ1-1

CDR3: CASSQNRGQPQHF
DNA: TGTGCCAGCAGTCAGAACAGGGGCCAGCCCCAGCATTTT
V: TRBV7-9
size: NA
D: TRBD1
J: TRBJ1-5

CDR3: CASSTRTGIGHEQYF
DNA: TGTGCCAGCAGCACCCGGACAGGGATCGGCCACGAGCAGTACTTC
V: TRBV11-3
size: NA
D: TRBD1
J: TRBJ2-7

CDR3: CASSLDRDRRSTEAFF
DNA: TGTGCCAGCAGCTTAGACCGGGACAGAAGAAGCACTGAAGCTTTCTTT
V: TRBV7-9
size: few
D: TRBD1
J: TRBJ1-1

CDR3: CASSAKTTNRLYNEQFF
DNA: TGTGCCAGCAGCGCTAAAACGACTAACCGACTTTACAATGAGCAGTTCTTC
V: TRBV9
size: NA
D: NA
J: TRBJ2-1

CDR3: CASSLLSQGLAGVNEQFF
DNA: TGTGCCAGCAGCTTATTGTCGCAGGGACTAGCGGGAGTCAATGAGCAGTTCTTC
V: TRBV7-9
size: few
D: TRBD2
J: TRBJ2-1

CDR3: CASSKSAGDTTGELFF
DNA: TGTGCCAGCAGCAAGAGTGCAGGGGATACGACCGGGGAGCTGTTTTTT
V: TRBV21-1
size: few
D: NA
J: TRBJ2-2

CDR3: CASSPERMNIQYF
DNA: TGTGCCAGCAGCCCGGAACGAATGAACATTCAGTACTTC
V: TRBV13
size: NA
D: NA
J: TRBJ2-4

CDR3: CASSPRASGTDTGELFF
DNA: TGTGCCAGCAGCCCCAGGGCTTCCGGGACAGACACCGGGGAGCTGTTTTTT
V: TRBV7-9
size: once
D: TRBD1
J: TRBJ2-2